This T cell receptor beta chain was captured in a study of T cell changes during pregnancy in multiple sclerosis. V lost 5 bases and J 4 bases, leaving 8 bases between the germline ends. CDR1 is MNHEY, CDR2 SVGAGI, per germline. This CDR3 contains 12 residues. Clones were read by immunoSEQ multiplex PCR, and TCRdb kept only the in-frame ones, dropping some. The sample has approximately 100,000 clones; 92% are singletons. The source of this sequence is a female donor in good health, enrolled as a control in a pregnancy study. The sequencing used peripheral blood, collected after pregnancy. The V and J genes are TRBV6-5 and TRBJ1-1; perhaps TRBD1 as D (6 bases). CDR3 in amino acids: CASSQQGTEAFF. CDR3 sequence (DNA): TGTGCCAGCAGTCAACAGGGCACTGAAGCTTTCTTT.